This note documents a single T cell receptor beta chain sequence. What it binds is not known. The germline V gene encodes CDR1 SGHVS and CDR2 FQNEAQ. V was trimmed by 3 bases and J by 2 bases, leaving 11 bases between them. The CDR3 is made up of 14 amino acids. The assay was immunoSEQ multiplex PCR, and TCRdb's table has in-frame clones only and misses some. The profile shows 150,000 to 200,000 clones, around nine tenths of them singletons. These data are taken from a study of T cell responses to AZD1222 COVID-19 vaccine. Broader study findings: Females outnumbered males among donors, who were mostly white British; clonal diversity was possibly underestimated. Increases in Spike-specific TCR breadth and depth were seen after two AZD1222 doses.

The sequences come from peripheral blood, collected on day 0 of AZD1222 vaccination. V is TRBV7-8 and J is TRBJ2-7; a weak D match, TRBD1 (6 bases). This TCR came from an adult in good health. CDR3 sequence reads: CASSFYGTTYEQYF. CDR3 nucleotide sequence: TGTGCCAGCAGCTTCTACGGGACAACCTACGAGCAGTACTTC.